The 18 T cell receptor beta chains below come from one sample, sequenced in a study of cytomegalovirus exposure and HLA in healthy donors. PCR was performed using 60 Vbeta and 13 Jbeta primers. Method: immunoSEQ multiplex PCR; TCRdb's copy keeps in-frame clones and lacks some. The repertoire consists of 250,000 to 350,000 clones, with 86% occurring once and the leading ten covering almost 4%. The sample taken for sequencing was PBMCs. The receptors were gathered from a man aged 40-55 years in good health and CMV-seropositive.

As regards this clone: The same CDR3 is also encoded by other DNA sequences in this sample. CDR3 protein: CASSVGTDYGYTF. The CDR3 DNA follows: TGTGCCAGCAGCGTAGGAACAGACTATGGCTACACCTTC. This sequence joins TRBV9 and TRBJ1-2; the D is unclear. The germline CDR1 and CDR2 sequences are SGDLS and YYNGEE. The CDR3 runs 13 residues. Trimming took off 0 bases at V and 3 bases at J, with 6 bases between the two ends.

The V call is TRBV7-6, the J call TRBJ1-1, with TRBD1 identical over 11 bases. With V trimmed by 5 bases and J by 5 bases, 4 bases remained unmatched. From germline, CDR1 is SGHVS and CDR2 FNYEAQ. This CDR3 contains 14 residues. The CDR3 sequence: CASSKDRGRTEAFF. The DNA for the CDR3 is TGTGCCAGCAGCAAGGACAGGGGGCGAACTGAAGCTTTCTTT.

The rearrangement uses TRBV15 and TRBJ2-4; the match to TRBD1 covers 7 bases. This CDR3 comprises 15 residues. The J segment lost 4 bases and the V segment lost 0 bases, leaving 3 bases of the junction unmatched. Germline V gene data show CDR1 as LNHNV and CDR2 as YYDKDF (reference sequence). The CDR3 region has the DNA TGTGCCACCAGCAGAGATGGACAGGTGAAAAACATTCAGTACTTC. Translating gives CATSRDGQVKNIQYF.

This sequence joins TRBV7-9 and TRBJ2-7, with TRBD2 matching over 7 bases. The trim removed 8 bases at V and 5 bases at J, leaving 12 bases unmatched. This CDR3 is 14 amino acids long. CDR1 and CDR2 (germline): SEHNR, FQNEAQ (reference sequence). The chain's CDR3 is CASSVRDYPHEQYF. CDR3 coding DNA: TGTGCCAGCTCCGTCCGGGACTATCCACACGAGCAGTACTTC.

The rearrangement joins TRBV6-5 to TRBJ1-2; 8 nucleotides align to TRBD1. The CDR3 is 15 residues long. After removal of 2 bases from V and 8 bases from J, the junction contained 10 bases not matched to a gene. Germline-derived CDR1 and CDR2 are MNHEY and SVGAGI. The CDR3 loop reads CASSYRDRSVLGYTF. The DNA of the CDR3 is TGTGCCAGCAGTTACCGGGACAGGTCTGTGTTGGGCTACACCTTC.

The chain links TRBV28 to TRBJ2-2, with 9 bases aligning to TRBD1. The V segment lost 6 bases and the J segment 7 bases; nucleotides outside the gene matches: 21. CDR3 length equals 19 residues. Per germline, CDR1 MDHEN and CDR2 SYDVKM. The CDR3 reads CASRATYRGPRGGGGELFF. The CDR3 region has the DNA TGTGCCAGCAGAGCAACGTACAGGGGGCCTCGGGGCGGGGGCGGGGAGCTGTTTTTT.

This clone was seen a single time. The CDR3 sequence is CASSQEADLNYEQYF. The CDR3 DNA follows: TGCGCCAGCAGCCAAGAAGCGGACTTAAACTACGAGCAGTACTTC. The rearrangement joins TRBV4-1 to TRBJ2-5, with a possible D match to TRBD2 (5 bases). The end of the DNA fits TRBJ2-7 better, so the J call may be wrong. Germline CDR1 reads MGHRA; CDR2 reads YSYEKL. The CDR3 loop spans 15 amino acids.

DNA for the CDR3: TGTGCCAGCAGTCCGACTAGCGGAATAAGCAATGAGCAGTTCTTC. It translates to CASSPTSGISNEQFF. The chain carries TRBV28 and TRBJ2-1; 9 bases match TRBD2. Germline CDR1 reads MDHEN; CDR2 reads SYDVKM. The CDR3 has 15 residues. The ends lost 5 bases at V and 6 bases at J; junction bases unmatched: 8.

The genes are TRBV7-3 and TRBJ2-6; no reliable D call. This CDR3 has 14 residues. Trimming stripped 3 bases from V and 0 bases from J, with 3 bases between. CDR1 SGHTA and CDR2 FQGTGA come from the germline V gene. CDR3 DNA: TGTGCCAGCAGCTTCTCCTCTGGGGCCAACGTCCTGACTTTC. It specifies CASSFSSGANVLTF.

The chain has TRBV13 and TRBJ2-1, with 14 positions matching TRBD2. J gave up 9 bases and V 1 base, and 2 bases lay outside the gene matches. The CDR3 runs 15 residues. Germline V CDR1 and CDR2: PRHDT, FYEKMQ (reference sequence). CDR3 sequence: CASSLVGLAGVEQFF. DNA of the CDR3: TGTGCCAGCAGCTTAGTGGGACTAGCGGGAGTTGAGCAGTTCTTC.

The rearrangement links TRBV9 to TRBJ2-6; a possible D gene is TRBD1 (6 bases). From germline, CDR1 is SGDLS and CDR2 YYNGEE. This CDR3 region has 21 residues. Trimming took 4 bases from V and 0 from J, leaving 26 bases between them. The CDR3 region has the DNA TGTGCCAGCAGCCCCTTCCCAGGGACATACGGACCGAGCTCTGGGGCCAACGTCCTGACTTTC. Translation: CASSPFPGTYGPSSGANVLTF.

The chain recombines TRBV5-1 with TRBJ2-7; tentative D call: TRBD1 (5 bases). V lost 5 bases to trimming and J lost 2 bases, with 17 bases between them. The length of the CDR3 is 15 residues. Germline V gives CDR1 SGHRS, CDR2 YFSETQ. CDR3 region: CASSTSLGQAYEQYF. CDR3 nucleotide sequence: TGCGCCAGCAGTACCTCCCTTGGACAAGCCTACGAGCAGTACTTC.

The chain employs TRBV7-3 and TRBJ2-5, with 15 positions matching TRBD2. The V segment lost 5 bases and the J segment 4 bases; nucleotides outside the gene matches: 5. Germline CDR1 is SGHTA and CDR2 is FQGTGA. The CDR3 totals 16 residues. Written as DNA, the CDR3 is TGTGCCAGCAGCCCGGAGGGACTAGCGGGAGGAGAGACCCAGTACTTC. Translating it yields CASSPEGLAGGETQYF.

The rearrangement uses TRBV7-9 and TRBJ2-1, with D possibly being TRBD1 (5 bases). CDR3 size: 15 residues. V was trimmed by 3 bases and J by 5 bases, leaving 14 bases between them. Germline V gene data show CDR1 as SEHNR and CDR2 as FQNEAQ (reference sequence). The CDR3 region is CASSLGPGRNNEQFF. The DNA for the CDR3 is TGTGCCAGCAGCTTGGGGCCCGGCAGAAACAATGAGCAGTTCTTC.

CDR3 nucleotide sequence: TGTGCCAGCGTGCAGGGGAATCAGCCCCAGCATTTT. This encodes CASVQGNQPQHF. The V gene is TRBV6-4, the J gene TRBJ1-5; D may be TRBD1 (6 bases). Germline V gene sequence: CDR1 MRHNA, CDR2 SNTAGT. Trimming left V 8 bases short and J 4 bases short, with 9 bases between. The CDR3 sequence is 12 residues long.

The chain carries TRBV28 and TRBJ1-1; a weak D match, TRBD1 (5 bases). With 10 bases removed from V and 0 bases from J, the gap between germline ends came to 12 bases. CDR1 and CDR2 from the germline V gene are MDHEN and SYDVKM. CDR3 length: 13 residues. For the CDR3, the DNA is TGTGCCACCCGACAGCCCGTGAACACTGAAGCTTTCTTT. Amino acid sequence: CATRQPVNTEAFF.

To note about this clone: This sample includes further DNA sequences coding for the same CDR3. The genes are TRBV27 and TRBJ2-7; TRBD2 matches 8 bases. Germline lookup yields CDR1 MNHEY and CDR2 SMNVEV (reference sequence). The CDR3 loop spans 14 amino acids. V lost 2 bases, J lost 3 bases, and 3 bases stayed unmatched. CDR3 region: CASSLTSGSYEQYF. CDR3 DNA: TGTGCCAGCAGTTTAACTAGCGGTAGCTACGAGCAGTACTTC.

This clone appeared a single time. This chain links TRBV28 with TRBJ2-1, with D tentatively TRBD2 (5 bases). Germline CDR1 and CDR2: MDHEN and SYDVKM. With 4 bases removed from V and 0 bases from J, the gap between germline ends came to 13 bases. The CDR3 spans 16 residues. This CDR3 is CASSWGDPNSYNEQFF. The CDR3 nucleotides are TGTGCCAGCAGTTGGGGAGATCCAAACTCCTACAATGAGCAGTTCTTC. The complete variable domain, with remaining parts taken from reference TRBV28 and TRBJ2-1, reads DVKVTQSSRYLVKRTGEKVFLECVQDMDHENMFWYRQDPGLGLRLIYFSYDVKMKEKGDIPEGYSVSREKKERFSLILESASTNQTSMYLCASSWGDPNSYNEQFFGPGTRLTVL.